A selection of T cell receptor beta chains follows, all from one sample in a study of PD-1 blockade in classical Hodgkin lymphoma. Sequencing used immunoSEQ multiplex PCR; TCRdb keeps in-frame clones, though not all of them. The sample consists of 57,000 or so clones, 70% to 90% of them appearing once. The source was peripheral blood mononuclear cells (PBMCs), collected before the fourth cycle of nivolumab. The receptors shown here come from a human donor with classical Hodgkin lymphoma. Each CDR3 is given with its conserved first and last residue. D genes are given only for firm matches. Clone size is shown for a subset of rows, as once, few, many or a class of expanded clone.

D gene | J gene | clone size | V gene | CDR3 DNA | CDR3 protein
. | TRBJ2-2 | . | TRBV7-8 | TGTGCCAGCAGCTATCGGAGGGGTAACACCGGGGAGCTGTTTTTT | CASSYRRGNTGELFF
TRBD1 | TRBJ1-5 | . | TRBV9 | TGTGCCAGCAGCCCAGGGACAGGGTATAGCAATCAGCCCCAGCATTTT | CASSPGTGYSNQPQHF
. | TRBJ2-1 | . | TRBV19 | TGTGCCAGTAGTATAGGGTCGGAGGGCTACAATGAGCAGTTCTTC | CASSIGSEGYNEQFF
. | TRBJ2-5 | . | TRBV9 | TGTGCCAGCAGCGTAGACGGGGGTCAAGAGACCCAGTACTTC | CASSVDGGQETQYF
TRBD1 | TRBJ2-7 | . | TRBV11-1 | TGTGCCAGCAGCTTAGTTTTGGCCGGGACAGGCTACGAGCAGTACTTC | CASSLVLAGTGYEQYF
. | TRBJ1-1 | . | TRBV9 | TGTGCCAGCCAAGGGCAGAACACTGAAGCTTTCTTT | CASQGQNTEAFF
. | TRBJ2-3 | once | TRBV5-1 | TGCGCCAGCAGGGGTACGAGCACAGATACGCAGTATTTT | CASRGTSTDTQYF
. | TRBJ1-2 | . | TRBV6-5 | TGTGCCAGCATCTCACAGGTTGGTGGCGGCTACACCTTC | CASISQVGGGYTF
. | TRBJ1-2 | . | TRBV13 | TGTGCCAGCAGCTTAGCCGGGCCCATCTATGGCTACACCTTC | CASSLAGPIYGYTF
. | TRBJ2-5 | . | TRBV5-5 | TGTGCCAGCAACTTGGCAGTTCCCTCAGAGACCCAGTACTTC | CASNLAVPSETQYF